This TCR beta chain was sequenced in a study of early T cells in non-severe SARS-CoV-2 infection. In TCRdb, the 5' RACE reads were re-called with MiXCR into one record per CDR3 protein. Here the sample spans over 80,000 distinct CDR3 sequences, approximately 12% being singletons. Trimming removed 6 bases at V and 1 base at J, with 15 bases between. Germline-derived CDR1 and CDR2 are MNHNS and SASEGT. The CDR3 loop spans 15 amino acids. J is TRBJ1-1 and V is TRBV6-1, with D perhaps matching TRBD1 (6 bases). The starting material was whole blood, obtained at baseline. The receptor comes from an adult who was a healthcare worker with PCR-confirmed SARS-CoV-2 infection or an uninfected control (not recorded which). The CDR3 here is CASRLPGAGNTEAFF. CDR3 sequence (DNA): TGTGCCAGCAGGCTCCCGGGGGCGGGGAACACTGAAGCTTTCTTT.